This T cell receptor beta chain was observed in a study of T cell changes during pregnancy in multiple sclerosis. This clone was counted a few times. Generated by immunoSEQ multiplex PCR, the TCRdb table keeps only in-frame clones and is missing some. Of 100,000 or so clones detected, 90% to 95% appear once; the ten largest clones hold more than 0.8%. Trimming removed 4 bases from V and 4 bases from J, with 14 bases in between. This CDR3 has 15 amino acids. Germline V gene data show CDR1 as SGHRS and CDR2 as YFSETQ. The TCR was taken from a female donor with multiple sclerosis, enrolled in a pregnancy study. V gene TRBV5-1 combines with J gene TRBJ2-2, with a tentative D call TRBD2 (5 bases). This specimen was peripheral blood, taken before pregnancy. The CDR3: CASSQLGGGTGELFF. DNA for the CDR3: TGCGCCAGCAGCCAACTAGGTGGCGGCACCGGGGAGCTGTTTTTT.